The 29 T cell receptor beta chains in this list originate from one sample, sequenced in a study of blood T cell repertoires in COVID-19. TCRdb keeps only in-frame clones here, not all; method: immunoSEQ multiplex PCR. Among 75,000 to 95,000 clones listed, about 78% were seen once. The source material was peripheral blood. The receptors shown here come from a man in his sixties with COVID-19, enrolled during active disease.

This clone was observed a single time. The chain couples TRBV6-5 to TRBJ2-7; 9 bases match TRBD2. CDR3 length: 16 residues. Trimming took 2 bases from V and 7 from J; bases not matched to a gene: 12. Looked up from germline, CDR1 is MNHEY and CDR2 is SVGAGI. CDR3: CASSYGLGTSRSEQYF. CDR3 DNA: TGTGCCAGCAGTTACGGGTTAGGGACTAGCAGGTCTGAGCAGTACTTC.

This clone was observed a few times. The gene calls are TRBV29-1 and TRBJ1-3; 8 bases align to TRBD1. Germline CDR1 SQVTM, CDR2 ANQGSEA. J lost 0 bases, V lost 4 bases, and 2 bases had no gene match. The CDR3 sequence is 14 residues long. CDR3 sequence: CSVGGTGSGNTIYF. CDR3 coding DNA: TGCAGCGTTGGGGGGACAGGCTCTGGAAACACCATATATTTT.

This sequence joins TRBV2 and TRBJ2-7, with 10 bases that match TRBD2. With V trimmed by 4 bases and J by 7 bases, 7 bases remained unmatched. This CDR3 has 14 residues. Germline V CDR1 and CDR2: SNHLY, FYNNEI. This chain's CDR3 is CASSALTAGGEQYF. For the CDR3, the DNA is TGTGCCAGCAGTGCGCTGACAGCGGGGGGGGAGCAGTACTTC.

V and J are TRBV7-2 and TRBJ2-7; D perhaps matches TRBD1 (5 bases). The CDR3 is 15 amino acids. CDR1 is SGHTA, CDR2 FQGNSA, per germline. The V gene lost 3 bases and the J gene lost 6 bases, with 18 bases spanning the gap. CDR3: CASSFQAVKGREQYF. The CDR3 nucleotides read TGTGCCAGCAGCTTTCAGGCGGTCAAGGGGCGCGAGCAGTACTTC.

V is TRBV11-3 and J is TRBJ1-2; 9 nucleotides line up with TRBD1. Trimming at V came to 0 bases and at J to 8 bases, leaving 7 bases not matched to a gene. The CDR3 is made up of 15 amino acids. Germline CDR1 is SGHNT and CDR2 is YENEEA. The CDR3 DNA sequence: TGTGCCAGCAGCTTAGACCGGGACAGGGTATGGGGCTACACCTTC. Translating gives CASSLDRDRVWGYTF.

This sequence joins TRBV11-3 and TRBJ1-3, with 8 bases lining up with TRBD1. CDR1 SGHNT and CDR2 YENEEA come from the germline V gene. The CDR3 has 15 amino acids. Trimming at V came to 6 bases and at J to 4 bases, leaving 8 bases not matched to a gene. CDR3 region: CASRSGGAKGNTIYF. CDR3 coding DNA: TGTGCCAGCAGGTCAGGGGGCGCAAAAGGAAACACCATATATTTT.

V gene TRBV3-1 (or the pseudogene TRBV3-2) combines with J gene TRBJ1-1; tentatively, D is TRBD1 (5 bases). V lost 2 bases and J 10 bases, leaving 8 bases between the germline ends. CDR1 is LGHDT, CDR2 YNNKEL, per germline (reference sequence). The CDR3 covers 11 residues. The CDR3 spells CASSQQGLAFF. DNA of the CDR3: TGTGCCAGCAGCCAACAGGGTCTAGCTTTCTTT.

The chain carries TRBV11-2 and TRBJ1-3, with 7 bases that match TRBD1. The CDR3 length is 16 residues. Trimming cost V 5 bases and J 4 bases; bases outside gene matches: 11. Germline CDR1 and CDR2: SGHAT and FQNNGV. CDR3 loop: CASSVYRTGSGNTIYF. CDR3 coding DNA: TGTGCCAGCAGCGTATACCGGACAGGCTCGGGAAACACCATATATTTT.

V is TRBV29-1 and J is TRBJ2-2; tentative D call: TRBD2 (6 bases). V was trimmed by 6 bases and J by 4 bases, leaving 15 bases between them. Germline V gene data show CDR1 as SQVTM and CDR2 as ANQGSEA. The CDR3 has 14 residues. For the CDR3, the DNA is TGCAGCGTCGCGGGGACTGGGGGCACCGGGGAGCTGTTTTTT. It is translated as CSVAGTGGTGELFF.

The chain carries TRBV4-1 and TRBJ2-5; TRBD1 is a possible D gene (5 bases). Trimming removed 0 bases at V and 1 base at J, with 12 bases between. The germline V gene encodes CDR1 MGHRA and CDR2 YSYEKL. This CDR3 has 16 residues. CDR3 sequence reads: CASSQDKAGPQETQYF. The CDR3 DNA reads TGCGCCAGCAGCCAAGATAAGGCAGGGCCCCAAGAGACCCAGTACTTC.

This clone appeared a single time. This chain uses TRBV6-6 with TRBJ1-5, with D possibly being TRBD1 (6 bases). CDR3 length equals 16 residues. With 5 bases removed from V and 0 bases from J, the gap between germline ends came to 14 bases. In germline, CDR1 is MNHNY, CDR2 SVGAGI (reference sequence). Here the CDR3 DNA reads TGTGCCAGCAGTCCGGGACATCAAATTAGCAATCAGCCCCAGCATTTT. Translated, it gives CASSPGHQISNQPQHF.

The rearrangement joins TRBV9 to TRBJ2-7, with D hard to call. This CDR3 contains 14 residues. Germline CDR1 is SGDLS and CDR2 is YYNGEE. Between the trimmed V and J ends, which lost 0 bases and 3 bases, there was a span of 10 bases. The CDR3 reads CASSVGRPNYEQYF. Written as DNA, the CDR3 is TGTGCCAGCAGCGTAGGGAGACCTAACTACGAGCAGTACTTC.

Only a few counts were recorded for this clone. The V gene is TRBV5-5, the J gene TRBJ2-1; D may be TRBD1 (6 bases). The CDR3 totals 13 residues. V shed 2 bases and J shed 5 bases, with 8 bases lying between them. Germline V gives CDR1 SGHKS, CDR2 YYEKEE (reference sequence). The CDR3 bases are TGTGCCAGCAGCTTTGGGGACAACAATGAGCAGTTCTTC. Protein sequence: CASSFGDNNEQFF.

The rearrangement joins TRBV6-2 or TRBV6-3 to TRBJ2-3; TRBD2 is a possible D gene (6 bases). CDR3 length: 16 residues. Per the germline V gene, CDR1 is MNHEY and CDR2 is SVGEGT. Trimming took 2 bases from V and 4 from J, leaving 16 bases between them. The CDR3 nucleotides are TGTGCCAGCAGTTACATGGCGGGGCAAATCCCAGATACGCAGTATTTT. As protein: CASSYMAGQIPDTQYF.

The chain has TRBV5-1 and TRBJ2-3; 9 bases line up with TRBD1. Germline V gene sequence: CDR1 SGHRS, CDR2 YFSETQ. V was clipped by 3 bases and J by 3 bases; unmatched bases: 8. The CDR3 length is 16 residues. The CDR3 loop is CASSSQGQGVTDTQYF. In DNA form, the CDR3 reads TGCGCCAGCAGCTCCCAGGGACAGGGCGTGACAGATACGCAGTATTTT.

The chain has TRBV19 and TRBJ1-1, with 7 bases matching TRBD1. The CDR3 is 17 amino acids. The germline CDR1 and CDR2 sequences are LNHDA and SQIVND (reference sequence). J gave up 11 bases and V 6 bases, and 24 bases lay outside the gene matches. The CDR3 DNA reads TGTGCCAGTAGCCAGAGGGGCGGGACAGCCCACCCGCCGAGGGCTTTCTTT. Translation gives CASSQRGGTAHPPRAFF.

Only a few counts were recorded for this clone. The rearrangement links TRBV5-1 to TRBJ2-1; TRBD2 aligns across 11 bases. CDR3 length: 19 residues. The germline CDR1 and CDR2 sequences are SGHRS and YFSETQ. V shed 4 bases, J shed 1 base, and the junction held 13 bases outside the gene matches. CDR3 loop: CASSKRIAGGVGSYNEQFF. As DNA, the CDR3 is TGCGCCAGCAGCAAGAGGATAGCGGGAGGGGTAGGATCCTACAATGAGCAGTTCTTC.

The rearrangement links TRBV2 to TRBJ1-1, with no clear D. This CDR3 has 11 residues. Per germline, CDR1 SNHLY and CDR2 FYNNEI. V was shortened by 6 bases and J by 3 bases, with 5 bases between the two germline ends. The CDR3 loop is CASREYTEAFF. The CDR3 DNA is TGTGCCAGCAGGGAGTACACTGAAGCTTTCTTT.

V gene TRBV7-8 combines with J gene TRBJ1-2; weak D call: TRBD1 (6 bases). The CDR3 is 14 amino acids. V gave up 5 bases and J gave up 4 bases, with 14 bases separating them. Germline V gene sequence: CDR1 SGHVS, CDR2 FQNEAQ. This chain's CDR3 is CASSPADRLYGYTF. The CDR3 bases are TGTGCCAGCAGCCCCGCGGACAGACTCTATGGCTACACCTTC.

The genes are TRBV6-6 and TRBJ2-7; a possible D gene is TRBD2 (6 bases). Trimming cost V 7 bases and J 5 bases, with 18 bases left between them. Germline-derived CDR1 and CDR2 are MNHNY and SVGAGI (reference sequence). The CDR3 has 14 amino acids. The CDR3 is CASNRIGGNDEQYF. The CDR3 nucleotides are TGTGCCAGCAATAGAATCGGGGGAAACGACGAGCAGTACTTC.

The chain is built from TRBV5-4 and TRBJ1-6, with unresolved D. Trimming removed 7 bases at V and 7 bases at J, with 12 bases between. Germline loops: CDR1 SGHNT, CDR2 YYREEE (reference sequence). The CDR3 spans 13 residues. CDR3 in amino acids: CASSVDPNSPLHF. Written as DNA, the CDR3 is TGTGCCAGCTCCGTAGATCCCAATTCACCCCTCCACTTT.

The gene calls are TRBV6-1 and TRBJ1-2, with unresolved D. Per the germline V gene, CDR1 is MNHNS and CDR2 is SASEGT. The V and J ends lost 1 base and 4 bases respectively, with 7 bases between them. This CDR3 contains 13 residues. The CDR3 DNA reads as TGTGCCAGCAGTGAAGTAGGAGTCTATGGCTACACCTTC. It encodes CASSEVGVYGYTF.

The chain has TRBV5-1 and TRBJ2-1; the match to TRBD1 covers 7 bases. CDR3 length equals 14 residues. V was clipped by 4 bases and J by 5 bases; unmatched bases: 6. CDR1 and CDR2 (germline): SGHRS, YFSETQ. This chain's CDR3 is CASSPGTANNEQFF. Here the CDR3 DNA reads TGCGCCAGCAGCCCGGGGACAGCCAACAATGAGCAGTTCTTC.

This clone was observed once. The chain couples TRBV30 to TRBJ2-2; possible D gene TRBD1, 7 bases. The CDR3 length is 15 residues. V shed 6 bases and J shed 1 base, with 15 bases lying between them. Germline values: CDR1 GTSNPN, CDR2 SVGIG (reference sequence). The CDR3 DNA reads TGTGCCTGTCTCAGGGGGGCGCAGAACACCGGGGAGCTGTTTTTT. As protein: CACLRGAQNTGELFF.

The chain recombines TRBV6-5 with TRBJ2-3, with D possibly matching TRBD1 (6 bases). CDR1 MNHEY and CDR2 SVGAGI come from the germline V gene. Trimming removed 8 bases from V and 2 bases from J, with 14 bases in between. This CDR3 has 14 residues. The CDR3 coding sequence is TGTGCCAGCGGAACAGGGTCGTTCACAGATACGCAGTATTTT. The encoded protein is CASGTGSFTDTQYF.

This sequence joins TRBV7-9 and TRBJ1-1, with 7 bases fitting TRBD1. The J segment lost 4 bases and the V segment lost 5 bases, leaving 7 bases of the junction unmatched. Germline-derived CDR1 and CDR2 are SEHNR and FQNEAQ (reference sequence). CDR3 length: 14 amino acids. The CDR3 protein is CASSLDRVGTEAFF. CDR3 coding DNA: TGTGCCAGCAGCCTAGACAGGGTCGGCACTGAAGCTTTCTTT.

J is TRBJ1-3 and V is TRBV5-1; the D gene is possibly TRBD1 (5 bases). The V gene lost 2 bases and the J gene lost 0 bases, with 9 bases spanning the gap. Germline CDR1 reads SGHRS; CDR2 reads YFSETQ. CDR3 length: 15 residues. The chain's CDR3 is CASSFGGTSGNTIYF. CDR3 DNA sequence: TGCGCCAGCAGCTTTGGGGGGACCTCTGGAAACACCATATATTTT.

This sequence joins TRBV19 and TRBJ1-2; TRBD1 agrees at 11 bases. Germline CDR1 LNHDA, CDR2 SQIVND (reference sequence). The CDR3 sequence is 16 residues long. V lost 5 bases and J lost 2; bases outside the gene matches: 7. CDR3 DNA sequence: TGTGCCAGTAGTGCCTGGACAGGGGGCGAAAACTATGGCTACACCTTC. This sequence encodes CASSAWTGGENYGYTF.

V gene TRBV7-8 combines with J gene TRBJ1-1; TRBD1 might be the D (6 bases). Trimming pared 7 bases from V and 4 bases from J, leaving 25 bases between. Per germline, CDR1 SGHVS and CDR2 FQNEAQ. The CDR3 is made up of 17 amino acids. The CDR3 protein is CASTPVARGPVGTEAFF. CDR3 coding DNA: TGTGCCAGCACCCCGGTGGCGCGGGGGCCAGTAGGCACTGAAGCTTTCTTT.